A selection of T cell receptor beta chains follows, all from one sample in a study of graft-versus-host responses after intestinal transplantation. Method: immunoSEQ multiplex PCR; TCRdb's copy keeps in-frame clones and lacks some. Of approximately 19,000 clones in the sample, roughly 72% are singletons; the top ten hold 8%. Source: ileum tissue, taken roughly 21 days after intestinal transplant. Receptor source: a human patient who received an intestinal transplant, so some T cells may come from the graft donor. Each CDR3 is given with its conserved first and last residue. D genes are given only for firm matches. Expanded clones get a size class; other rows say once, few or many, or leave the size out.

v_call	d_call	clone_size	j_call	cdr3_aa	cdr3_nt
TRBV5-1	TRBD1	-	TRBJ1-2	CASSPQAGGDYGYTF	TGCGCCAGCAGCCCCCAGGCAGGGGGTGACTATGGCTACACCTTC
TRBV7-9	TRBD1	-	TRBJ2-7	CASSPSAQGADEQYF	TGTGCCAGCAGCCCCAGTGCACAGGGGGCGGACGAGCAGTACTTC
TRBV9	-	-	TRBJ2-7	CASSVAPGSSYEQYF	TGTGCCAGCAGCGTAGCGCCCGGTAGCTCCTACGAGCAGTACTTC
TRBV6-1	-	-	TRBJ1-5	CASSEGTENQPQHF	TGTGCCAGCAGTGAAGGGACAGAGAATCAGCCCCAGCATTTT
TRBV6-6	-	-	TRBJ2-7	CASSYSQSPPYEQYF	TGTGCCAGCAGTTACTCTCAATCCCCCCCCTACGAGCAGTACTTC
TRBV27	TRBD2	-	TRBJ2-7	CASSLGLANPQYF	TGTGCCAGCAGCCTCGGACTAGCGAACCCGCAGTACTTC
TRBV6-6	-	once	TRBJ2-7	CASSYKGPSNEQYF	TGTGCCAGCAGTTACAAGGGGCCCTCGAACGAGCAGTACTTC
TRBV7-2	-	-	TRBJ2-7	CASSLNRVLYEQYF	TGTGCCAGCAGCTTAAACAGGGTGTTATACGAGCAGTACTTC
TRBV4-2	TRBD1	medium-sized	TRBJ2-7	CASSQEDRVAYEQYF	TGTGCCAGCAGCCAAGAGGACAGGGTCGCCTACGAGCAGTACTTC
TRBV7-3	TRBD1	-	TRBJ1-1	CASSTGQGAEASF	TGTGCCAGCAGCACCGGACAGGGCGCTGAAGCTTCCTTT
TRBV27	TRBD1	-	TRBJ2-7	CASRNRDRGSYEQYF	TGTGCCAGCAGGAACCGGGACAGGGGTTCCTACGAGCAGTACTTC
TRBV19	-	-	TRBJ1-2	CASLSWSGEDGYTF	TGTGCCAGTCTGAGTTGGTCGGGGGAGGATGGCTACACCTTC
TRBV4-1	-	-	TRBJ2-2	CASSHLGGPNTGELFF	TGCGCCAGCAGCCACCTAGGGGGTCCGAACACCGGGGAGCTGTTTTTT
TRBV28	-	-	TRBJ1-2	CASSFRSPYGYTF	TGTGCCAGCAGTTTCAGGTCGCCCTATGGCTACACCTTC
TRBV18	TRBD1	once	TRBJ2-3	CASSPPGQVSTDTQYF	TGTGCCAGCTCACCACCCGGACAGGTTAGCACAGATACGCAGTATTTT
TRBV6-5	TRBD2	-	TRBJ2-1	CASSYLAGNEQFF	TGTGCCAGCAGTTACCTAGCGGGTAATGAGCAGTTCTTC
TRBV5-1	-	-	TRBJ2-7	CASSPFRGAHLFRYEQYF	TGCGCCAGCAGCCCATTCCGCGGGGCGCATCTGTTTCGGTACGAGCAGTACTTC
TRBV4-2	TRBD1	-	TRBJ1-6	CASSQDLPTGAFSYNSPLHF	TGTGCCAGCAGCCAGGATTTACCGACAGGGGCCTTCTCCTATAATTCACCCCTCCACTTT
TRBV4-3	TRBD1	-	TRBJ2-6	CASSQDRVGGAGANVLTF	TGCGCCAGCAGCCAAGATCGGGTAGGGGGCGCTGGGGCCAACGTCCTGACTTTC
TRBV5-1	TRBD2	once	TRBJ2-5	CASSLGGLAGGQETQYF	TGCGCCAGCAGCTTGGGGGGACTAGCGGGGGGCCAAGAGACCCAGTACTTC
TRBV7-7	TRBD2	-	TRBJ2-3	CASSLGLDWGTDTQYF	TGTGCTAGCAGCCTTGGACTAGATTGGGGCACAGATACGCAGTATTTT
TRBV12-2	-	once	TRBJ1-1	CASRLDSLFGDRGQVVAFF	TGTGCAAGTCGCTTAGACAGTCTCTTTGGAGACAGGGGGCAAGTAGTGGCTTTCTTT
TRBV11-2	-	-	TRBJ2-7	CASSLDASAIYYEQYF	TGTGCCAGCAGCTTAGACGCAAGCGCGATCTACTACGAGCAGTACTTC
TRBV4-3	-	-	TRBJ2-5	CASSQASPGLGETQYF	TGCGCCAGCAGCCAAGCGAGTCCAGGGTTGGGAGAGACCCAGTACTTC
TRBV4-2	TRBD2	-	TRBJ2-4	CASSLSGSEYIQYF	TGTGCCAGCAGCCTTAGCGGGAGTGAGTACATTCAGTACTTC
TRBV11-2	-	-	TRBJ1-1	CASSFYLGGTEAFF	TGTGCCAGCAGCTTCTACCTTGGAGGAACTGAAGCTTTCTTT
TRBV9	TRBD1	-	TRBJ2-1	CASSAPRQGPNNEQFF	TGTGCCAGCAGCGCTCCTAGACAGGGGCCTAACAATGAGCAGTTCTTC
TRBV5-1	-	once	TRBJ1-5	CASSLGPRDTTNQPQHF	TGCGCCAGCAGCTTGGGGCCCCGGGACACGACAAATCAGCCCCAGCATTTT
TRBV27	-	-	TRBJ2-7	CASKRNTGSYEQYF	TGTGCCAGCAAAAGGAATACAGGGTCCTACGAGCAGTACTTC
TRBV5-4	-	-	TRBJ2-6	CASRRNPDVVRSGANVLTF	TGTGCCAGCAGACGCAATCCGGATGTGGTCAGGTCTGGGGCCAACGTCCTGACTTTC
TRBV9	TRBD2	-	TRBJ2-7	CASSVGQSGGYEQYF	TGTGCCAGCAGCGTAGGACAGTCGGGAGGCTACGAGCAGTACTTC
TRBV13	-	-	TRBJ2-7	CASSLVAGTPIEQYF	TGTGCCAGCAGCTTAGTGGCCGGGACACCGATCGAGCAGTACTTC
TRBV6-1	TRBD1	-	TRBJ2-7	CASSDPGQEAYEQYF	TGTGCCAGCAGTGACCCGGGACAGGAGGCCTACGAGCAGTACTTC
TRBV21-1	-	few	TRBJ2-7	CASSKGQSSYEQYF	TGTGCCAGCAGCAAGGGACAGAGCTCCTACGAGCAGTACTTC
TRBV5-1	TRBD1	once	TRBJ1-2	CASSLAGQGGGYTF	TGCGCCAGCAGCTTGGCGGGACAGGGGGGAGGCTACACCTTC
TRBV7-8	-	few	TRBJ1-6	CASSLVGVLRSPLHF	TGTGCCAGCAGCCTAGTCGGGGTTCTGAGATCACCCCTCCACTTT
TRBV18	-	-	TRBJ2-2	CASSAVAITGELFF	TGTGCCAGCTCGGCGGTTGCGATCACCGGGGAGCTGTTTTTT
TRBV29-1	TRBD1	-	TRBJ2-7	CSVAGGAVIHEQYF	TGCAGCGTTGCAGGGGGCGCGGTAATTCACGAGCAGTACTTC
TRBV10-3	-	-	TRBJ1-5	CAIRPDAAGQPQHF	TGTGCCATCCGTCCCGATGCGGCGGGTCAGCCCCAGCATTTT
TRBV6-5	-	-	TRBJ2-5	CASSYMGRVGETQYF	TGTGCCAGCAGTTACATGGGCAGGGTTGGGGAGACCCAGTACTTC
TRBV4-3	TRBD1	-	TRBJ1-2	CASSLDRGVRIYGYTF	TGCGCCAGCAGCCTTGACAGGGGTGTACGAATCTATGGCTACACCTTC
TRBV6-6	-	-	TRBJ2-2	CASQWTDGTGELFF	TGTGCCAGCCAGTGGACAGACGGCACCGGGGAGCTGTTTTTT